What follows are 10 T cell receptor beta chains derived from one specimen sequenced in a study of T-cell memory formation after mild COVID-19. TCRdb recomputed calls from the 5' RACE reads with MiXCR, one row per CDR3 protein. The sample consists of roughly 200,000 distinct CDR3 sequences, about 20% of them appearing once. Sequencing was performed on PBMCs or a T cell subset sorted from them (not recorded which). Receptor source: an adult woman who had mild COVID-19 (a few samples of this study predate the infection). Cell type and time point are not known.

This clonotype showed up just a few times. The chain uses TRBV7-9 and TRBJ2-7; D gene uncertain. Germline values: CDR1 SEHNR, CDR2 FQNEAQ (reference sequence). The CDR3 runs to 12 residues. The germline V and J ends were trimmed by 5 bases and 5 bases, with 10 bases remaining between them. The CDR3 spells CASSQSPHEQYF. CDR3 DNA sequence: TGTGCCAGCAGCCAATCCCCACACGAGCAGTACTTC.

This clonotype appeared a few times. The CDR3 nucleotides read TGTGCCAGCAGACCACTTTCGGGCCTGGGCGGAAACACCATATATTTT. This sequence encodes CASRPLSGLGGNTIYF. This chain joins TRBV12-3 or TRBV12-4 and TRBJ1-3; D is unresolved. The V gene lost 6 bases and the J gene lost 4 bases, with 19 bases spanning the gap. The CDR3 has 16 amino acids.

V usage is TRBV12-3 or TRBV12-4 and J usage is TRBJ2-7; TRBD1 aligns across 8 bases. The CDR3 runs 15 residues. Unmatched junction bases numbered 8, after V lost 3 bases and J lost 4 bases. The CDR3 sequence is CASSLGPGQVYEQYF. The CDR3, as DNA: TGTGCCAGCAGTTTGGGACCGGGACAGGTGTACGAGCAGTACTTC.

J is TRBJ2-5 and V is TRBV7-3, with D perhaps assigned TRBD1 or TRBD2 (5 bases each). Trimming shortened V by 6 bases and J by 5 bases, and 19 bases separated the two germline ends. This CDR3 has 15 residues. CDR1 and CDR2 from the germline V gene are SGHTA and FQGTGA. CDR3 DNA sequence: TGTGCCAGCAGTCGAAGCGGTGGGGCTCAGGAGACCCAGTACTTC. This translates into CASSRSGGAQETQYF.

The chain recombines TRBV15 with TRBJ1-1, with D maybe TRBD1 (6 bases). Trimming cost V 3 bases and J 1 base, with 12 bases left between them. Per germline, CDR1 LNHNV and CDR2 YYDKDF (reference sequence). The CDR3 runs to 15 residues. CDR3 DNA: TGTGCCACCAGCAGCCAAAGGACAGCGAACACTGAAGCTTTCTTT. Its translation is CATSSQRTANTEAFF.

V and J are TRBV29-1 and TRBJ1-2, with D hard to call. Germline V gives CDR1 SQVTM, CDR2 ANQGSEA. The CDR3 loop spans 13 amino acids. Trimming took 5 bases from V and 2 from J, leaving 12 bases between them. The CDR3 nucleotides are TGCAGCGTTTCCGACGGCATCAACTATGGCTACACCTTC. Its translation: CSVSDGINYGYTF.

In the case of this clonotype: Here the CDR3 omits its conserved ending phenylalanine or tryptophan, so a read error is the likely source. This rearrangement joins TRBV4-1 to TRBJ1-2; no reliable D call. CDR3 size: 15 residues. CDR1 MGHRA and CDR2 YSYEKL come from the germline V gene. V lost 0 bases, J lost 0 bases, and 8 bases lay in between. This CDR3 reads CASSQDLAANYGYTL. CDR3 DNA sequence: TGCGCCAGCAGCCAAGATCTGGCAGCTAACTATGGCTACACCTTA.

This clonotype was seen only a few times. The V and J genes are TRBV25-1 and TRBJ1-6; D is ambiguous. Germline CDR1 and CDR2: MGHDK and SYGVNS. The CDR3 spans 16 residues. V was cut by 1 base and J by 5 bases, with 12 bases left in between. As DNA, the CDR3 is TGTGCCAGCAGTGAATGGACGGGTGTCCATAATTCACCCCTCCACTTT. Amino acid sequence: CASSEWTGVHNSPLHF.

CDR3 coding DNA: TGCAGCTTCGGAGGAGACGGATACGAGCAGTACTTC. It encodes CSFGGDGYEQYF. The chain joins TRBV29-1 to TRBJ2-7; possibly TRBD2 for D (5 bases). The CDR3 runs to 12 residues. V lost 8 bases to trimming and J lost 4 bases, with 15 bases between them. From germline, CDR1 is SQVTM and CDR2 ANQGSEA.

This sequence joins TRBV6-4 and TRBJ2-3, with 7 bases fitting TRBD1. The CDR3 runs 16 residues. CDR1 and CDR2 from the germline V gene are MRHNA and SNTAGT. Trimming at V came to 2 bases and at J to 1 base, leaving 6 bases not matched to a gene. CDR3 region: CASSDRGGAGTDTQYF. The CDR3 DNA is TGTGCCAGCAGTGACCGAGGGGGCGCCGGCACAGATACGCAGTATTTT.